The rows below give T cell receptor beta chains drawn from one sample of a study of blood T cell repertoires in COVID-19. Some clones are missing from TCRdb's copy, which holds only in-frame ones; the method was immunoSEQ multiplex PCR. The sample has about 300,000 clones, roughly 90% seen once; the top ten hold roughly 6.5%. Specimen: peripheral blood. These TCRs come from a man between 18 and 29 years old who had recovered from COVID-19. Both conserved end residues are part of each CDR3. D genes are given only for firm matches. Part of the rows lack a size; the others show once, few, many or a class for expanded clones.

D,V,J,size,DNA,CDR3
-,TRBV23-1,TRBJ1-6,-,TGCGCCAGCAGTCAATGGGCCGTCCACATTGCCTCCTATAATTCACCCCTCCACTTT,CASSQWAVHIASYNSPLHF
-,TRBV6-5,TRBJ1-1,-,TGTGCCAGCAGTTACCCCAGGGCACAGCTAAAAACGGAAGCTTTCTTT,CASSYPRAQLKTEAFF
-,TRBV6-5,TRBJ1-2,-,TGTGCCAGCAGTTATCTCTTTGAGACATCCAACTATGGCTACACCTTC,CASSYLFETSNYGYTF
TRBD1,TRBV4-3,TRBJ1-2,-,TGCGCCAGCAGCCGAGACAGGGGCGGCTACACCTTC,CASSRDRGGYTF
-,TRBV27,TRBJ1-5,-,TGTGCCAGCGGATACGGTGGGGCAAGCAATCAGCCCCAGCATTTT,CASGYGGASNQPQHF
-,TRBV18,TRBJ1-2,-,TGTGCCAGCTCATCTACACAGGGAATGGACTATGGCTACACCTTC,CASSSTQGMDYGYTF
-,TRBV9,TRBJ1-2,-,TGTGCCAGCAGCTCAGGAATCTATGGCTACACCTTC,CASSSGIYGYTF
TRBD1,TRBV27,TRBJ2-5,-,TGTGCCAGCAGTGCATCCCCCGGGACAGAAGAGACCCAGTACTTC,CASSASPGTEETQYF
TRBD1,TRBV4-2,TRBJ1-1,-,TGTGCCAGCAGCTGGGACAGGAGGACTGAAGCTTTCTTT,CASSWDRRTEAFF
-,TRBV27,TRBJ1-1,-,TGTGCCAGCAGTTTAGGGGGAGGAACTGAAGCTTTCTTT,CASSLGGGTEAFF
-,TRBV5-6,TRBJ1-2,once,TGTGCCAGCAGCCCCGACAGAAACTATGGCTACACCTTC,CASSPDRNYGYTF
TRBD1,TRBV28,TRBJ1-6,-,TGTGCCAGCAGTACCAGGGACAGGAGTAATTCACCCCTCCACTTT,CASSTRDRSNSPLHF
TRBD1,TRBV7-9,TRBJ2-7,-,TGTGCCAGCAGCTTAGTGGGACAGAGTTACGAGCAGTACTTC,CASSLVGQSYEQYF
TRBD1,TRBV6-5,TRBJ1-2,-,TGTGCCAGCACCCAGGGGGGAGCAAACTATGGCTACACCTTC,CASTQGGANYGYTF
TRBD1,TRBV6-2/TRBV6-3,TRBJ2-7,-,TGTGCCAGCAGTTACCTGGGACAGAGCCTTTACGAGCAGTACTTC,CASSYLGQSLYEQYF
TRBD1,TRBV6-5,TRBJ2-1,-,TGTGCCAGCAGTCCCTCGGGACAGGGGTGGAATGAGCAGTTCTTC,CASSPSGQGWNEQFF
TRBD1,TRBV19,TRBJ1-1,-,TGTGCCAGTAGTGCCCCCGGGACAGGGACGGGCACTGAAGCTTTCTTT,CASSAPGTGTGTEAFF
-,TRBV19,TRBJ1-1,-,TGTGCCAGTTGTCGCCCCGACAGGTTGGGAACTACGGCTTTCTTT,CASCRPDRLGTTAFF
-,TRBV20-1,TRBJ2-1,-,TGCAGTGCTATCCCCAGTCGGACTACAGTCTTC,CSAIPSRTTVF
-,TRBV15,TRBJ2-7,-,TGTGCCACCAGCAGAGAAGGGATAGCGCGGGAGCAGTACTTC,CATSREGIAREQYF
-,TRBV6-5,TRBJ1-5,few,TGTGCCCGCCTCCGGGGGAGGATTAGGGAGCCCCAGCATTTT,CARLRGRIREPQHF
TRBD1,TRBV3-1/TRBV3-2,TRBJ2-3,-,TGTGCCAGCAGCCACCGGGACAGAAACACAGATACGCAGTATTTT,CASSHRDRNTDTQYF
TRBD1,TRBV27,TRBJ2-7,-,TGTGCCAGCAGTTTCTCGGACAGGGCTCCCGAGCAGTACTTC,CASSFSDRAPEQYF
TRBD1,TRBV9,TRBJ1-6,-,TGTGCCAGCAGCTTCGGACAGGCCCCGAGAACGGATAATTCACCCCTCCACTTT,CASSFGQAPRTDNSPLHF
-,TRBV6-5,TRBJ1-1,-,TGTGCCAGCAGTTACTCGGCAAACATGAACACTGAAGCTTTCTTT,CASSYSANMNTEAFF
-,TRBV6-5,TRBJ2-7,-,TGTGCCAGCAGTTACTCGGGGGGGGGCCACGAGCAGTACTTC,CASSYSGGGHEQYF
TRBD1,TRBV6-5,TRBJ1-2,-,TGTGCCAGCAGCTACTGGGACAGGGGCTATGGCTACACCTTC,CASSYWDRGYGYTF
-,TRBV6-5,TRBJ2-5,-,TGTGCCAGCGGTTTGTCAGAAGAGACCCAGTACTTC,CASGLSEETQYF
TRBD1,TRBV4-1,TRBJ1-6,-,TGCGCCAGCAGCCAGGGGACAGGTGCGACCCTCCACTTT,CASSQGTGATLHF
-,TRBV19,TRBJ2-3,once,TGTGCCAGTAGTAGCCGACAGTACCGAAGCACAGATACGCAGTATTTT,CASSSRQYRSTDTQYF
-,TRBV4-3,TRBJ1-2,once,TGCGCCAGCAGCCAAGTAAGGACAGCAAACTATGGCTACACCTTC,CASSQVRTANYGYTF
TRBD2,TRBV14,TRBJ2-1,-,TGTGCCAGCAGCCTTTTTCGGGGGGGCGCGGGGTCCTACAATGAGCAGTTCTTC,CASSLFRGGAGSYNEQFF
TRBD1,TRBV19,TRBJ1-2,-,TGTGCCAGTAGTCGTACGACCGGGACAGCTGGCTACACCTTC,CASSRTTGTAGYTF
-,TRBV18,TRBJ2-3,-,TGTGCCAGCTCACCGCCGGGACTCCCTTCGGCAGATACGCAGTATTTT,CASSPPGLPSADTQYF
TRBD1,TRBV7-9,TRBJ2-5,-,TGTGCCAGCAGCGGAACCGGGACAGTACAAGAGACCCAGTACTTC,CASSGTGTVQETQYF
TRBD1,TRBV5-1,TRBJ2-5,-,TGCGCCAGCAGCTTGACAGGGGACCAAGAGACCCAGTACTTC,CASSLTGDQETQYF
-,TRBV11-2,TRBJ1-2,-,TGTGCCAGCAGCTCCACTTTGTACCCTAACTATGGCTACACCTTC,CASSSTLYPNYGYTF
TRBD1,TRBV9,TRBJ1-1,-,TGTGCCAGCAGCCCGAGACATGGGGGGACAGGGAGAGATTTCACTGAAGCTTTCTTT,CASSPRHGGTGRDFTEAFF
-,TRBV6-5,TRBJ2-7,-,TGTGCCAGTTTGGAGGACAGCTACTACGAGCAGTACTTC,CASLEDSYYEQYF
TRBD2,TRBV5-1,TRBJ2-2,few,TGCGCCAGCAGCTTGCTAGCGGATACCACCGGGGAGCTGTTTTTT,CASSLLADTTGELFF
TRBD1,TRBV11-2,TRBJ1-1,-,TGTGCCAGCAGCTTTGGACAGGGGAACACTGAAGCTTTCTTT,CASSFGQGNTEAFF
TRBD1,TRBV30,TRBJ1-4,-,TGTGCCTGGAGGGCCGGGCAGGGGGCCGGTAATGAAAAACTGTTTTTT,CAWRAGQGAGNEKLFF
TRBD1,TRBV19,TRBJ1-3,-,TGTGCCAGTAGTGCCCGAGCAGGGGGCCAGAACACCATATATTTT,CASSARAGGQNTIYF
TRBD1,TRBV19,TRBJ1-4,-,TGTGCCAGTACCAGGACAGGGGGAGGTGAAAAACTGTTTTTT,CASTRTGGGEKLFF
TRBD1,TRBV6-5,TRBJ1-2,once,TGTGCCAGCAGTTCTCGGACAGGGGTCGGCTATGGCTACACCTTC,CASSSRTGVGYGYTF
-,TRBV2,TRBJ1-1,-,TGTGCCGCCAGGTCCCGTGGACAGATCATGAACACTGAAGCTTTCTTT,CAARSRGQIMNTEAFF
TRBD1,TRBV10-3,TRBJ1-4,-,TGTGCCATCAGTGAGACAGGGGGGCGAAGTGAAAAACTGTTTTTT,CAISETGGRSEKLFF
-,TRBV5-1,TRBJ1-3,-,TGCGCCAGCAGCGCAGCGACAGGATTCTCTGGAAACACCATATATTTT,CASSAATGFSGNTIYF
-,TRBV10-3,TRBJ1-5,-,TGTGCCATCAGTGAGTCATTCTCTCTTAGCAATCAGCCCCAGCATTTT,CAISESFSLSNQPQHF
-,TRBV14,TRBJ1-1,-,TGTGCCAGCAGCCAAGACCTCCGAGGTCAGGGAGCTTTCTTT,CASSQDLRGQGAFF